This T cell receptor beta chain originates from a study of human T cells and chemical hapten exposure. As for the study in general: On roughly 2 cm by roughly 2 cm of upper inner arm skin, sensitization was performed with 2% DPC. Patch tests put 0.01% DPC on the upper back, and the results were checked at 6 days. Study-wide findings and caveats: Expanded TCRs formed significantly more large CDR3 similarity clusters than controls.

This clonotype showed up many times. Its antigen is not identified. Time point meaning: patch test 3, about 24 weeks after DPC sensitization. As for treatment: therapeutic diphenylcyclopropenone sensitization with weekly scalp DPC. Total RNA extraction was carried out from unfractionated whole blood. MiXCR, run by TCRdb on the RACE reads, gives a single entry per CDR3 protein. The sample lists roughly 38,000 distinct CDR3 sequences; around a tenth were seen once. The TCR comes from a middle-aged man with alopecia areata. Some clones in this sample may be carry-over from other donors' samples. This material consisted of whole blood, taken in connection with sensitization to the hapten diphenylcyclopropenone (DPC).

This CDR3 reads CASRMDSVFYEQYF. CDR3 bases: TGTGCCAGCAGAATGGACAGTGTATTTTACGAGCAGTACTTC. The V gene is TRBV6-2 or TRBV6-3, the J gene TRBJ2-7, with D perhaps matching TRBD1 (6 bases). The V end lost 6 bases, the J end lost 4 bases, and 16 bases lay between the germline ends. This CDR3 contains 14 residues. Germline values: CDR1 MNHEY, CDR2 SVGEGT.